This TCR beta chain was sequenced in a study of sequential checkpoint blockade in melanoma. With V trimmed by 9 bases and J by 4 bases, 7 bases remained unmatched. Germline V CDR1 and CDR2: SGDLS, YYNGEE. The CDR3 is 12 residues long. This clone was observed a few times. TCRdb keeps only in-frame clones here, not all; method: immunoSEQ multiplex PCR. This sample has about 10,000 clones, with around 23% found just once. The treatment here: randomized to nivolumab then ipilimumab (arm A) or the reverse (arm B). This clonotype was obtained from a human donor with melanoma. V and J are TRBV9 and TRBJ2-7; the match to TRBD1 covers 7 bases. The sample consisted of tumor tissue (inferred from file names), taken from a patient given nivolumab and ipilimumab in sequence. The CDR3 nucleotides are TGTGCCATTGCGGACAGGTTTTACGAGCAGTACTTC. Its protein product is CAIADRFYEQYF.